This entry concerns a single T cell receptor (beta chain). The CDR3 is 13 amino acids. Per the germline V gene, CDR1 is SGHNT and CDR2 is YYREEE (reference sequence). The V gene lost 6 bases and the J gene lost 7 bases, with 16 bases spanning the gap. This record comes from a study of blood T cell repertoires in COVID-19. Study-level background: There were acute and convalescent COVID-19 samples, and they came from the United States, Italy and Spain. The analysed material was cDNA or gDNA that came from T cells, B-cell-depleted T cells, or PBMCs.

The protocol was immunoSEQ multiplex PCR, while the TCRdb copy is restricted to in-frame clones and leaves out a portion. The profile covers 90,000 to 100,000 clones, with 82% appearing a single time and roughly a tenth taken by the ten largest. Sequencing was carried out using peripheral blood. This chain connects TRBV5-4 to TRBJ1-2, with no clear D. This clonotype originated in a man aged 65-85 years with active or convalescent COVID-19. The DNA for the CDR3 is TGTGCCAGCACGGGCTTCAGCGCGGGTGGCTACACCTTC. This sequence encodes CASTGFSAGGYTF.